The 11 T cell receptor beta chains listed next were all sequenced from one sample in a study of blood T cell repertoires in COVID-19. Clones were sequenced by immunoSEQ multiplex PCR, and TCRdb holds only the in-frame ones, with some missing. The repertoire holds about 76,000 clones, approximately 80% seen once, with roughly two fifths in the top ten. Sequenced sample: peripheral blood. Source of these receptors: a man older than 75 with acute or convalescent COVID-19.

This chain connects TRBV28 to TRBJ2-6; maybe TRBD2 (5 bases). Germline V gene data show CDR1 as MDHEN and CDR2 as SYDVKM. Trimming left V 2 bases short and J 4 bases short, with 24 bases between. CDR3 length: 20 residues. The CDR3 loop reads CASSLLISGLRVDGANVLTF. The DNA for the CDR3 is TGTGCCAGCAGTTTACTTATTTCCGGCCTGAGGGTGGACGGGGCCAACGTCCTGACTTTC. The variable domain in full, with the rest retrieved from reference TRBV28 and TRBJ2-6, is DVKVTQSSRYLVKRTGEKVFLECVQDMDHENMFWYRQDPGLGLRLIYFSYDVKMKEKGDIPEGYSVSREKKERFSLILESASTNQTSMYLCASSLLISGLRVDGANVLTFGAGSRLTVL.

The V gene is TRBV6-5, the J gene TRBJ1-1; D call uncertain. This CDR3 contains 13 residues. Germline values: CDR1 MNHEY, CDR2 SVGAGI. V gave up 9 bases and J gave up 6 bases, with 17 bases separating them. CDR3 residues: CASYRRRVAEAFF. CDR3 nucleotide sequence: TGTGCCAGTTACAGAAGGAGGGTTGCTGAAGCTTTCTTT.

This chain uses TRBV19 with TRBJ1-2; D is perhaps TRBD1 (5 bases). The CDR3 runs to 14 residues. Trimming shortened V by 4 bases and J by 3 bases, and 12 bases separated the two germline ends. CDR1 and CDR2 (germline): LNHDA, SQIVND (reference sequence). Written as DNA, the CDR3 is TGTGCCAGTAGTAGCCTACAGGTTGACTATGGCTACACCTTC. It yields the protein CASSSLQVDYGYTF.

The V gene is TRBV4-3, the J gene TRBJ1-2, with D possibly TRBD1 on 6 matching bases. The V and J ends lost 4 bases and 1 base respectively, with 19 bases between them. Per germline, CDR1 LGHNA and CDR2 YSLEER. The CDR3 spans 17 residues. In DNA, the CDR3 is TGCGCCAGCAGCCGTGAGAGGGGGGGAGGGCTTAACTATGGCTACACCTTC. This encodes CASSRERGGGLNYGYTF.

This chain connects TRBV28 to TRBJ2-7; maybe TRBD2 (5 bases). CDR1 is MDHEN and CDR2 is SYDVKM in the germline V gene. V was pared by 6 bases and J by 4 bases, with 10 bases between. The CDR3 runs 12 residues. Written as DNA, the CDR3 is TGTGCCAGCAGCACGGACTGGTACGAGCAGTACTTC. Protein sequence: CASSTDWYEQYF. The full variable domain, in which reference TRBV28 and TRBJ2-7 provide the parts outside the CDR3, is DVKVTQSSRYLVKRTGEKVFLECVQDMDHENMFWYRQDPGLGLRLIYFSYDVKMKEKGDIPEGYSVSREKKERFSLILESASTNQTSMYLCASSTDWYEQYFGPGTRLTVT.

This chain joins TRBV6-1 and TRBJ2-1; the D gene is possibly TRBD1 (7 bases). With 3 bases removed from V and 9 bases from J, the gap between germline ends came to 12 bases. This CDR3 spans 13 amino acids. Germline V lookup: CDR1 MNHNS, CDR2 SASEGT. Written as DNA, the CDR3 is TGTGCCAGCAGTGACAGGGGGGTGTCTGAGCAGTTCTTC. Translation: CASSDRGVSEQFF.

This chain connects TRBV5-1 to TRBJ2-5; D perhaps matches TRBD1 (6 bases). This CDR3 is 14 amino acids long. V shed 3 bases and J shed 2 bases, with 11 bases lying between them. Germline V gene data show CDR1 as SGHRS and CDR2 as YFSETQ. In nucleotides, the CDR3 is TGCGCCAGCAGCTCTGGGGACATTCAAGAGACCCAGTACTTC. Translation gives CASSSGDIQETQYF.

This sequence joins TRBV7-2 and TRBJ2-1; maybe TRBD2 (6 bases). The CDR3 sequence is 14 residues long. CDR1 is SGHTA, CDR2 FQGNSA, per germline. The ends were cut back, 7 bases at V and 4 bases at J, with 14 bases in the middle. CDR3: CASKDGGLYNEQFF. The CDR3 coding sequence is TGTGCCAGCAAGGACGGGGGTCTATACAATGAGCAGTTCTTC.

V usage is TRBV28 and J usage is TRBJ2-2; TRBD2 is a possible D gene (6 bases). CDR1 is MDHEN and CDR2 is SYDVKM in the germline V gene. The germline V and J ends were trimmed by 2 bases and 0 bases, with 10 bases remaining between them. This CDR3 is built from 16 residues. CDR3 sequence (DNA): TGTGCCAGCAGTTTAGGAGGGCAGACGAACACCGGGGAGCTGTTTTTT. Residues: CASSLGGQTNTGELFF.

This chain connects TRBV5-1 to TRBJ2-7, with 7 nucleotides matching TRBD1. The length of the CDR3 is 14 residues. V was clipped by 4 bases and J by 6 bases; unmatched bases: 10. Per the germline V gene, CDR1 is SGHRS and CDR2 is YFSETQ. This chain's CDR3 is CASSPGQAEGEQYF. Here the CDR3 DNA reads TGCGCCAGCAGCCCAGGACAGGCCGAGGGCGAGCAGTACTTC.

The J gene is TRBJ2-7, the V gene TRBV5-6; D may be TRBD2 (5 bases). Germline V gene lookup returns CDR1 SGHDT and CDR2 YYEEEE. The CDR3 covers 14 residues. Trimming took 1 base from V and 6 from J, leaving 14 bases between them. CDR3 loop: CASSLRTFRGEQYF. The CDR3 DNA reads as TGTGCCAGCAGCTTGAGGACTTTTCGGGGCGAGCAGTACTTC.